The 17 T cell receptor beta chains given below trace back to one sample, sequenced in a study of T cell changes during pregnancy in multiple sclerosis. Only in-frame clones appear in the TCRdb table, and some are missing; sequencing was by immunoSEQ multiplex PCR. The repertoire consists of 43,000 or so clones, with approximately 92% occurring once and the leading ten covering 2% to 2.5%. Specimen: peripheral blood, collected in the third trimester of pregnancy. The receptors stem from a female donor with multiple sclerosis, enrolled in a pregnancy study.

The V and J genes are TRBV5-1 and TRBJ2-1; tentatively, D is TRBD2 (5 bases). CDR3 length: 13 residues. Germline values: CDR1 SGHRS, CDR2 YFSETQ. The ends were cut back, 4 bases at V and 7 bases at J, with 12 bases in the middle. In nucleotides, the CDR3 is TGCGCCAGCAGCCCTACGAGCGGAAATGAGCAGTTCTTC. This translates into CASSPTSGNEQFF.

The chain carries TRBV5-1 and TRBJ2-1; possibly TRBD2 for D (6 bases). With 0 bases removed from V and 8 bases from J, the gap between germline ends came to 15 bases. The CDR3 runs to 15 residues. Germline values: CDR1 SGHRS, CDR2 YFSETQ. This CDR3 reads CASSLAGTGGYEQFF. CDR3 nucleotide sequence: TGCGCCAGCAGCTTGGCTGGGACCGGAGGGTATGAGCAGTTCTTC.

The gene calls are TRBV12-5 and TRBJ2-5; D is ambiguous. Germline V lookup: CDR1 LGHNT, CDR2 FRNRAP. The CDR3 runs 15 residues. V was cut by 0 bases and J by 5 bases, with 13 bases left in between. CDR3 in amino acids: CASGLVLGQPETQYF. CDR3 sequence (DNA): TGTGCTAGTGGTTTGGTACTTGGGCAGCCGGAGACCCAGTACTTC.

The chain has TRBV15 and TRBJ2-5, with TRBD2 matching over 10 bases. With 0 bases clipped from V and 3 bases from J, the junction kept 7 bases outside the gene matches. Germline values: CDR1 LNHNV, CDR2 YYDKDF (reference sequence). The CDR3 sequence is 17 residues long. CDR3 coding DNA: TGTGCCACCAGCAGAGATCTGCCTAGCGGGGGAAAAGAGACCCAGTACTTC. Translating gives CATSRDLPSGGKETQYF.

The chain uses TRBV19 and TRBJ1-5, with 10 nucleotides matching TRBD1. Germline lookup yields CDR1 LNHDA and CDR2 SQIVND (reference sequence). V dropped 6 bases and J dropped 3; count of bases not matched to a gene: 11. This CDR3 is built from 17 residues. CDR3 in DNA: TGTGCCAGTAGACCGCAGACCGGGACAGGGGACAATCAGCCCCAGCATTTT. Encoded protein: CASRPQTGTGDNQPQHF. The variable domain in full, completed from reference TRBV19 and TRBJ1-5, reads DGGITQSPKYLFRKEGQNVTLSCEQNLNHDAMYWYRQDPGQGLRLIYYSQIVNDFQKGDIAEGYSVSREKKESFPLTVTSAQKNPTAFYLCASRPQTGTGDNQPQHFGDGTRLSIL.

The V call is TRBV7-2, the J call TRBJ2-3; D is perhaps TRBD2 (6 bases). Germline lookup yields CDR1 SGHTA and CDR2 FQGNSA. V lost 4 bases and J 2 bases, leaving 16 bases between the germline ends. The CDR3 sequence is 16 residues long. This CDR3 reads CASSYRQRAYTDTQYF. The CDR3 DNA is TGTGCCAGCAGCTATCGCCAGCGGGCTTACACAGATACGCAGTATTTT.

This chain links TRBV7-2 with TRBJ2-5, with 9 bases aligning to TRBD2. The CDR3 contains 16 residues. The germline gives CDR1 SGHTA, CDR2 FQGNSA. The trim removed 5 bases at V and 4 bases at J, leaving 11 bases unmatched. CDR3 amino acids: CASSLGGGRAVETQYF. In DNA, the CDR3 is TGTGCCAGCAGCCTAGGGGGCGGGAGGGCCGTAGAGACCCAGTACTTC.

The chain employs TRBV11-3 and TRBJ2-3, with D maybe TRBD2 (6 bases). Germline lookup yields CDR1 SGHNT and CDR2 YENEEA. The CDR3 totals 16 residues. V lost 6 bases and J 2 bases, leaving 18 bases between the germline ends. In DNA form, the CDR3 reads TGTGCCAGCAGACCCAGGGTAGCGGAAGTCACAGATACGCAGTATTTT. Translation gives CASRPRVAEVTDTQYF.

The chain uses TRBV7-8 and TRBJ2-7; the D gene is possibly TRBD2 (6 bases). The CDR3 totals 17 residues. Trimming stripped 5 bases from V and 0 bases from J, with 20 bases between. Germline values: CDR1 SGHVS, CDR2 FQNEAQ. The CDR3: CASSPLLAGTPSYEQYF. Written as DNA, the CDR3 is TGTGCCAGCAGCCCGCTGCTGGCGGGGACCCCCTCCTACGAGCAGTACTTC.

This chain joins TRBV4-1 and TRBJ2-5; the match to TRBD1 covers 7 bases. Trimming at V came to 3 bases and at J to 0 bases, leaving 4 bases not matched to a gene. From germline, CDR1 is MGHRA and CDR2 YSYEKL. CDR3 length: 15 amino acids. CDR3 sequence (DNA): TGCGCCAGCAGCCAGCTACAGGGGTACCAAGAGACCCAGTACTTC. This translates into CASSQLQGYQETQYF.

The chain links TRBV6-5 to TRBJ2-3; D is perhaps TRBD1 (6 bases). Trimming took 6 bases from V and 2 from J, leaving 15 bases between them. This CDR3 has 15 amino acids. Looked up from germline, CDR1 is MNHEY and CDR2 is SVGAGI. CDR3 amino acids: CASSLDRLYTDTQYF. The CDR3 DNA follows: TGTGCCAGCAGCCTCGACAGGCTCTACACAGATACGCAGTATTTT.

The chain links TRBV7-2 to TRBJ1-1; D is possibly TRBD1 (5 bases). Germline-derived CDR1 and CDR2 are SGHTA and FQGNSA. This CDR3 comprises 13 residues. V was cut by 4 bases and J by 4 bases, with 10 bases left in between. CDR3: CASSSRVGTEAFF. In nucleotides, the CDR3 is TGTGCCAGCAGCTCCAGGGTGGGCACTGAAGCTTTCTTT.

V is TRBV4-2 and J is TRBJ1-5; 7 bases map to TRBD1. Trimming removed 1 base from V and 6 bases from J; junction bases left unmatched: 9. Germline V gene lookup returns CDR1 LGHNA and CDR2 YNFKEQ. The length of the CDR3 is 16 residues. This chain's CDR3 is CASSQALRDSGQPQHF. CDR3 sequence (DNA): TGTGCCAGCAGCCAAGCATTACGGGACAGTGGTCAGCCCCAGCATTTT.

The genes are TRBV5-5 and TRBJ2-7, with TRBD1 identical over 8 bases. This CDR3 comprises 15 residues. Germline V gives CDR1 SGHKS, CDR2 YYEKEE (reference sequence). Trimming cost V 4 bases and J 4 bases; bases outside gene matches: 10. The CDR3 coding sequence is TGTGCCAGCAGCCTGGGACAGGCCCTAGTTTACGAGCAGTACTTC. Translating gives CASSLGQALVYEQYF.

This chain connects TRBV11-2 to TRBJ2-6; 9 nucleotides agree with TRBD1. This CDR3 contains 17 residues. From germline, CDR1 is SGHAT and CDR2 FQNNGV. The trim removed 5 bases at V and 2 bases at J, leaving 7 bases unmatched. CDR3 protein: CASSPWDRVPGANVLTF. The CDR3 coding sequence is TGTGCCAGCAGCCCTTGGGACAGGGTCCCTGGGGCCAACGTCCTGACTTTC.

The chain couples TRBV19 to TRBJ2-1; D may be TRBD1 (5 bases). The CDR3 has 12 amino acids. V was clipped by 3 bases and J by 8 bases, with 8 bases between them. In germline, CDR1 is LNHDA, CDR2 SQIVND (reference sequence). The CDR3 nucleotides read TGTGCCAGTAGTATCCAGGGCGATGAGCAGTTCTTC. This encodes CASSIQGDEQFF.

The chain employs TRBV29-1 and TRBJ2-5; weak D call: TRBD2 (5 bases). Trimming shortened V by 7 bases and J by 4 bases, and 19 bases separated the two germline ends. Looked up from germline, CDR1 is SQVTM and CDR2 is ANQGSEA. CDR3 length equals 14 residues. CDR3 coding DNA: TGCAGCGCGGTCGAGCCTACTAGAGGAGAGACCCAGTACTTC. This gives the protein CSAVEPTRGETQYF.